The 13 T cell receptor beta chains given below trace back to one sample, sequenced in a study of blood T cells in healthy people across ages. Using a J-beta primer mix together with a sample-barcoded 5' primer, a second PCR was run for about 6 to 12 cycles. TCRdb re-derived calls from the 5' RACE reads in MiXCR, one entry per CDR3 protein. This sample yields more than 900,000 distinct CDR3 sequences, of which approximately 26% are seen a single time; around 0.75% belongs to the top ten. These data also formed part of another study, on T cells of mothers and their children.

Specimen: blood. These receptor sequences come from a girl aged 2 to 10 in good health.

Notes on this clonotype: Its ends do not fully match the called genes, so a read error is possible. The chain carries TRBV6-1 and TRBJ1-6; tentative D call: TRBD1 (5 bases). Germline-derived CDR1 and CDR2 are MNHNS and SASEGT. CDR3 size: 16 residues. CDR3 sequence (DNA): TGTGCCAACAGTCCCCTTTTGCTAGGGGAGAATTCACCCCTCCACTTT. It encodes CANSPLLLGENSPLHF.

V gene TRBV11-1 combines with J gene TRBJ2-5, with a possible D match to TRBD2 (5 bases). The germline V and J ends were trimmed by 5 bases and 2 bases, with 15 bases remaining between them. There are 15 residues in the CDR3. CDR1 SGHAT and CDR2 FQDESV come from the germline V gene (reference sequence). Here the CDR3 reads CASSQLRTDQETQYF. The CDR3 nucleotides are TGTGCCAGCAGCCAACTGCGGACTGATCAAGAGACCCAGTACTTC.

This clonotype was counted a single time. The chain is built from TRBV24-1 and TRBJ1-2; the D is unclear. The CDR3 runs to 12 residues. Deletions cut 4 bases from V and 6 bases from J, with 8 bases between. Per germline, CDR1 KGHDR and CDR2 SFDVKD. CDR3 coding DNA: TGTGCCACCAGTGACTGGACGGATGGCTACACCTTC. It codes for CATSDWTDGYTF.

This clonotype showed up just a few times. The chain carries TRBV7-9 and TRBJ2-2; D perhaps matches TRBD1 (5 bases). Trimming pared 3 bases from V and 1 base from J, leaving 18 bases between. The CDR3 is 18 residues long. The V gene's germline CDR1 is SEHNR and CDR2 FQNEAQ (reference sequence). The CDR3 is CASSFTPLGLENTGELFF. CDR3 DNA: TGTGCCAGCAGCTTCACCCCCTTGGGGCTGGAGAACACCGGGGAGCTGTTTTTT. Drawing the rest from reference TRBV7-9 and TRBJ2-2, the complete variable domain is DTGVSQNPRHKITKRGQNVTFRCDPISEHNRLYWYRQTLGQGPEFLTYFQNEAQLEKSRLLSDRFSAERPKGSFSTLEIQRTEQGDSAMYLCASSFTPLGLENTGELFFGEGSRLTVL.

Note on this clonotype: An end of the junction does not agree with germline; a read error may underlie this. The chain uses TRBV11-2 and TRBJ2-5; 8 positions match TRBD1. This CDR3 has 15 amino acids. Looked up from germline, CDR1 is SGHAT and CDR2 is FQNNGV. CDR3 bases: TGTGCCGGCAGCTTACTTACAGGGGGGAGGGAGACCCAGTACTTC. It translates to CAGSLLTGGRETQYF.

At least ten counts were recorded for this clonotype. The chain links TRBV7-9 to TRBJ2-2; unclear D gene. V lost 4 bases and J 0 bases, leaving 6 bases between the germline ends. There are 14 residues in the CDR3. Germline CDR1 and CDR2: SEHNR and FQNEAQ (reference sequence). CDR3 bases: TGTGCCAGCAGCTCAAATCCGAACACCGGGGAGCTGTTTTTT. This translates into CASSSNPNTGELFF.

As for this clonotype: At one end, the junction sequence differs from germline, possibly due to a read error. Written as DNA, the CDR3 is TGTGCCAGCAGTCGGCAGGGTGGTGAGCAGCTCTTC. This encodes CASSRQGGEQLF. The genes are TRBV6-5 and TRBJ2-7, with D maybe TRBD1 (5 bases). This CDR3 contains 12 residues. Per the germline V gene, CDR1 is MNHEY and CDR2 is SVGAGI.

The chain has TRBV3-1 and TRBJ2-7, with 9 bases matching TRBD2. Germline CDR1 and CDR2: LGHDT and YNNKEL (reference sequence). V was clipped by 4 bases and J by 4 bases; unmatched bases: 8. The CDR3 contains 15 residues. The CDR3 nucleotides read TGTGCCAGCAGCCGGGAGAGCGGGAGGATGTACGAGCAGTACTTC. Protein sequence: CASSRESGRMYEQYF.

The chain employs TRBV3-1 and TRBJ2-3, with TRBD2 matching over 7 bases. The CDR3 extends over 17 amino acids. Germline values: CDR1 LGHDT, CDR2 YNNKEL (reference sequence). V dropped 1 base and J dropped 0; count of bases not matched to a gene: 7. In DNA form, the CDR3 reads TGTGCCAGCAGCCAAGGCTTATGGGGGGGGAGCACAGATACGCAGTATTTT. This gives the protein CASSQGLWGGSTDTQYF.

This clonotype has just one count. The chain combines TRBV7-9 with TRBJ2-5, with D unresolved. The J call could be wrong; TRBJ2-1 is a better fit for the DNA end. The CDR3 spans 16 residues. Germline V lookup: CDR1 SEHNR, CDR2 FQNEAQ (reference sequence). CDR3 protein: CASSLIGAGIYNEQFF. The CDR3 DNA is TGTGCCAGCAGCTTAATAGGCGCCGGTATCTACAATGAGCAGTTCTTC.

This clonotype occurred a few times. This chain links TRBV7-6 with TRBJ2-1; D call uncertain. The end of the DNA fits TRBJ2-7 better, so the J call may be wrong. The CDR3 runs 13 residues. Germline CDR1 reads SGHVS; CDR2 reads FNYEAQ. CDR3 in amino acids: CASSPSVGYEQYF. The CDR3 DNA follows: TGTGCCAGCAGTCCATCGGTTGGCTACGAGCAGTACTTC.

In regard to this clonotype: Because the CDR3 is missing its conserved closing phenylalanine or tryptophan, this is likely a read error. The chain couples TRBV12-3 or TRBV12-4 to TRBJ2-1, with D tentatively TRBD1 or TRBD2 (6 bases each). V lost 6 bases and J lost 3, with 18 bases in between. The CDR3 loop spans 16 amino acids. DNA for the CDR3: TGTGCCAGCAGGATCGGGGGCGCGTTGTACTACAATGAGCAGTTCCTC. Translation gives CASRIGGALYYNEQFL.

The chain combines TRBV20-1 with TRBJ2-4; TRBD2 is a possible D gene (6 bases). Trimming stripped 6 bases from V and 5 bases from J, with 14 bases between. CDR3 size: 13 residues. The V gene's germline CDR1 is DFQATT and CDR2 SNEGSKA (reference sequence). The DNA of the CDR3 is TGCAGTGCCAGGCTGGGAGGAGAAAACATTCAGTACTTC. It translates to CSARLGGENIQYF.